These 3 T cell receptor beta chains came from one sample sequenced in a study of T-cell reconstitution after alpha-beta-depleted transplantation in children. This sample's TCRbeta library carried unique molecular identifier barcodes. Each CDR3 protein is one row after TCRdb ran MiXCR on the PCR reads. The sample lists about 97,000 distinct CDR3 sequences; roughly 7.6% were seen once. Sequenced here: PBMCs, sampled before TCRalphabeta/CD19-depleted stem cell transplant. The receptors come from a boy aged 2 to 9 with acute lymphoblastic leukemia, due to receive a stem cell transplant.

This clonotype was recorded many times. The rearrangement links TRBV12-3 or TRBV12-4 to TRBJ2-7, with D perhaps matching TRBD1 (5 bases). Trimming removed 5 bases at V and 1 base at J, with 12 bases between. This CDR3 has 14 amino acids. CDR3 in DNA: TGTGCCAGCAGTGCCCTCGACAGTTCCTACGAGCAGTACTTC. Its protein is CASSALDSSYEQYF.

The chain has TRBV20-1 and TRBJ1-6, with TRBD1 identical over 8 bases. Germline values: CDR1 DFQATT, CDR2 SNEGSKA (reference sequence). The CDR3 runs to 16 residues. V lost 3 bases, J lost 7 bases, and 11 bases stayed unmatched. The CDR3 loop reads CSARGPGQGGNSPLHF. The CDR3 DNA reads as TGCAGTGCTAGGGGACCCGGACAGGGAGGAAATTCACCCCTCCACTTT.

The chain recombines TRBV27 with TRBJ2-1, with 7 bases matching TRBD2. The CDR3 length is 16 residues. Germline V lookup: CDR1 MNHEY, CDR2 SMNVEV (reference sequence). V was pared by 2 bases and J by 0 bases, with 4 bases of the junction left unmatched. The DNA of the CDR3 is TGTGCCAGCAGTTTAAACGGGGGGAGCTCCTACAATGAGCAGTTCTTC. Translation: CASSLNGGSSYNEQFF.